Listed here are 23 T cell receptor beta chains from one sample, sequenced in a study of T-cell reconstitution after alpha-beta-depleted transplantation in children. Molecular barcoding with unique molecular identifiers was used for the TCRbeta library. TCRdb processed the PCR reads anew with MiXCR; each CDR3 protein has one entry. The sample consists of some 490,000 distinct CDR3 sequences, around 12% of them appearing once. Sequencing used PBMCs from the stem cell graft donor, obtained from the stem cell graft. These receptors all come from a human donor who donated a stem cell graft to a child with combined immunodeficiency.

This clonotype was detected a few times. J is TRBJ2-3 and V is TRBV29-1; 7 positions agree with TRBD1. From germline, CDR1 is SQVTM and CDR2 ANQGSEA. The CDR3 runs 14 residues. Trimming cost V 7 bases and J 0 bases; bases outside gene matches: 7. The CDR3 is CSDLGTVSTDTQYF. CDR3 in DNA: TGCAGCGACCTCGGGACAGTTAGCACAGATACGCAGTATTTT.

This clonotype was seen many times. This chain connects TRBV12-3 or TRBV12-4 to TRBJ2-7; D might be TRBD2 (5 bases). The V and J ends lost 2 bases and 3 bases respectively, with 11 bases between them. The CDR3 extends over 14 amino acids. The CDR3 nucleotides read TGTGCCAGCAGTTTATCGGGGATGCTCTACGAGCAGTACTTC. This translates into CASSLSGMLYEQYF.

The chain joins TRBV11-1 to TRBJ2-7; 8 bases agree with TRBD2. The length of the CDR3 is 16 residues. The V gene's germline CDR1 is SGHAT and CDR2 FQDESV (reference sequence). V shed 2 bases and J 6 bases; nucleotides not matched to a gene: 12. The chain's CDR3 is CASSLTSGTSFREQYF. In nucleotides, the CDR3 is TGTGCCAGCAGCTTAACCTCCGGGACTAGTTTCCGCGAGCAGTACTTC.

In its sample, this clonotype was seen many times. This chain joins TRBV7-8 and TRBJ2-1, with 10 bases lining up with TRBD2. The CDR3 loop spans 14 amino acids. CDR1 is SGHVS and CDR2 is FQNEAQ in the germline V gene. J was trimmed by 6 bases and V by 3 bases; bases with no gene match: 2. CDR3 DNA: TGTGCCAGCAGCTTTAGCGGGGGGTTCAATGAGCAGTTCTTC. Residues: CASSFSGGFNEQFF.

The chain links TRBV4-3 to TRBJ2-7, with D possibly matching TRBD2 (5 bases). V was shortened by 1 base and J by 0 bases, with 10 bases between the two germline ends. The CDR3 has 15 amino acids. Looked up from germline, CDR1 is LGHNA and CDR2 is YSLEER. CDR3 coding DNA: TGCGCCAGCAGCCAAGTAGTAGGGAGCTCCTACGAGCAGTACTTC. It is translated as CASSQVVGSSYEQYF.

The CDR3 reads CAIRGGGRYEQYF. In nucleotides, the CDR3 is TGTGCCATTCGTGGCGGGGGGCGGTACGAGCAGTACTTC. The chain has TRBV10-3 and TRBJ2-7; 8 nucleotides agree with TRBD2. The germline V gene encodes CDR1 ENHRY and CDR2 SYGVKD. The J segment lost 4 bases and the V segment lost 9 bases, leaving 8 bases of the junction unmatched. The CDR3 consists of 13 residues.

This chain joins TRBV7-6 and TRBJ1-2; the match to TRBD1 covers 10 bases. The germline gives CDR1 SGHVS, CDR2 FNYEAQ. Losses at the gene ends were 5 bases for V and 8 bases for J; bases not matched to a gene: 11. The CDR3 totals 15 residues. The CDR3 DNA follows: TGTGCCAGCAGCCCACAGACAGGGGGCGATCAGGGCTACACCTTC. Translated, it gives CASSPQTGGDQGYTF.

The chain has TRBV7-2 and TRBJ2-1; D could derive from TRBD1 or TRBD2 (5 bases each). Trimming took 0 bases from V and 7 from J, leaving 22 bases between them. The CDR3 spans 18 residues. CDR1 and CDR2 from the germline V gene are SGHTA and FQGNSA. The CDR3 region has the DNA TGTGCCAGCAGCTTAGCGGTAAGGGGACCCGGTGTATGGAATGAGCAGTTCTTC. Its protein is CASSLAVRGPGVWNEQFF.

This clonotype was counted a single time. The chain is built from TRBV4-3 and TRBJ2-5; TRBD2 matches at 7 bases. Germline CDR1 is LGHNA and CDR2 is YSLEER. Trimming removed 1 base from V and 5 bases from J; junction bases left unmatched: 10. This CDR3 has 16 amino acids. The CDR3 loop is CASSQVGGRAAETQYF. The CDR3, as DNA: TGCGCCAGCAGCCAAGTTGGGGGGAGGGCCGCTGAGACCCAGTACTTC.

This clonotype was seen ten or more times. The chain has TRBV5-1 and TRBJ1-1; D might be TRBD1 (5 bases). Germline loops: CDR1 SGHRS, CDR2 YFSETQ. The CDR3 sequence is 14 residues long. The germline V and J ends were trimmed by 7 bases and 1 base, with 14 bases remaining between them. CDR3 residues: CASGKGERNTEAFF. For the CDR3, the DNA is TGCGCCAGCGGCAAAGGGGAGCGGAACACTGAAGCTTTCTTT.

This clonotype appeared many times. This chain connects TRBV9 to TRBJ2-1; D possibly corresponds to TRBD1 (6 bases). Trimming stripped 3 bases from V and 2 bases from J, with 12 bases between. The CDR3 is made up of 15 amino acids. CDR1 and CDR2 from the germline V gene are SGDLS and YYNGEE. This CDR3 reads CASSAAGVPYNEQFF. CDR3 bases: TGTGCCAGCAGCGCCGCAGGGGTCCCCTACAATGAGCAGTTCTTC.

The V call is TRBV27, the J call TRBJ1-2, with 7 bases identical to TRBD1. Trimming at V came to 2 bases and at J to 4 bases, leaving 7 bases not matched to a gene. Germline CDR1 is MNHEY and CDR2 is SMNVEV (reference sequence). The CDR3 contains 15 residues. CDR3 in amino acids: CASSLRDSGGYGYTF. The CDR3 nucleotides are TGTGCCAGCAGTTTACGGGACAGCGGGGGCTATGGCTACACCTTC.

This clonotype was found a few times. The rearrangement joins TRBV7-9 to TRBJ2-3; no clear D. The germline V and J ends were trimmed by 8 bases and 0 bases, with 12 bases remaining between them. The CDR3 runs to 14 residues. Looked up from germline, CDR1 is SEHNR and CDR2 is FQNEAQ (reference sequence). The CDR3 reads CASGSWTSTDTQYF. CDR3 bases: TGTGCCAGCGGTTCCTGGACGAGCACAGATACGCAGTATTTT.

This clonotype was detected ten times or more. The chain combines TRBV20-1 with TRBJ2-5, with 8 bases aligning to TRBD2. Germline lookup yields CDR1 DFQATT and CDR2 SNEGSKA (reference sequence). The CDR3 is made up of 16 amino acids. J was trimmed by 5 bases and V by 3 bases; bases with no gene match: 14. CDR3 sequence: CSASVAGGTSGETQYF. The CDR3 DNA follows: TGCAGTGCTAGTGTGGCGGGAGGTACTTCTGGTGAGACCCAGTACTTC.

This clonotype was observed many times. CDR3 residues: CASSVAPQGYEQYF. The CDR3 region has the DNA TGTGCCAGCAGCGTAGCTCCCCAGGGCTACGAGCAGTACTTC. V is TRBV9 and J is TRBJ2-7, with D perhaps matching TRBD1 (5 bases). The CDR3 runs to 14 residues. CDR1 SGDLS and CDR2 YYNGEE come from the germline V gene. Trimming took 0 bases from V and 3 from J, leaving 10 bases between them.

The CDR3 DNA reads as TGTGCCAGCAACGTCCATTTAAACCGGGACCCCCTACCCTCTGGAAACACCATATATTTT. Encoded protein: CASNVHLNRDPLPSGNTIYF. V and J are TRBV21-1 and TRBJ1-3; the listed D gene, TRBD1, was not tested against the DNA. TRBV21-1 is a pseudogene segment. The CDR3 covers 20 residues.

This clonotype was counted ten times or more. The chain employs TRBV4-2 and TRBJ2-2, with D perhaps TRBD2 (6 bases). The V gene lost 0 bases and the J gene lost 5 bases, with 10 bases spanning the gap. CDR1 is LGHNA, CDR2 YNFKEQ, per germline. The CDR3 totals 15 residues. The DNA for the CDR3 is TGTGCCAGCAGCCAAGAGGGGGGACTGACCGGGGAGCTGTTTTTT. It yields the protein CASSQEGGLTGELFF.

This chain uses TRBV12-3 or TRBV12-4 with TRBJ1-1; D is unresolved. V was shortened by 2 bases and J by 1 base, with 14 bases between the two germline ends. The CDR3 is made up of 16 amino acids. The CDR3 region is CASSLSSLAENTEAFF. The CDR3 bases are TGTGCCAGCAGTTTAAGTTCTTTGGCAGAGAACACTGAAGCTTTCTTT.

This clonotype has only a few counts. The chain carries TRBV7-6 and TRBJ2-5; D is uncertain. V was trimmed by 5 bases and J by 2 bases, leaving 6 bases between them. In germline, CDR1 is SGHVS, CDR2 FNYEAQ. The CDR3 runs 12 residues. The CDR3 region has the DNA TGTGCCAGCAGCGCGATTCAAGAGACCCAGTACTTC. Its protein product is CASSAIQETQYF.

This clonotype was detected many times. The rearrangement links TRBV7-2 to TRBJ2-3, with D maybe TRBD1 (5 bases). The CDR3 is 13 residues long. The germline V gene has CDR1 SGHTA and CDR2 FQGNSA. V was pared by 6 bases and J by 4 bases, with 11 bases between. Written as DNA, the CDR3 is TGTGCCAGCAGAGCTCAGGGCGCAGATACGCAGTATTTT. Its translation: CASRAQGADTQYF.

This clonotype occurred many times. CDR3 sequence: CASSQDYQRGEQFF. CDR3 nucleotide sequence: TGTGCCAGCAGCCAAGATTATCAGAGGGGTGAGCAGTTCTTC. The chain couples TRBV4-2 to TRBJ2-1; TRBD1 or TRBD2 may be the D gene (5 bases each). V was shortened by 0 bases and J by 9 bases, with 12 bases between the two germline ends. Germline-derived CDR1 and CDR2 are LGHNA and YNFKEQ. This CDR3 has 14 amino acids.

This clonotype has a count of ten or more. The chain recombines TRBV6-2 or TRBV6-3 with TRBJ2-5; D is ambiguous. The V end was cut by 4 bases, the J end by 6 bases, with 9 bases between. Per germline, CDR1 MNHEY and CDR2 SVGEGT. The CDR3 totals 12 residues. The CDR3 protein is CASSSPEKTQYF. The CDR3 region has the DNA TGTGCCAGCAGTTCCCCGGAAAAGACCCAGTACTTC.

This clonotype occurred a few times. J is TRBJ1-5 and V is TRBV5-6; a weak D match, TRBD1 (5 bases). This CDR3 region has 15 residues. Germline-derived CDR1 and CDR2 are SGHDT and YYEEEE. With 0 bases removed from V and 0 bases from J, the gap between germline ends came to 7 bases. CDR3 nucleotide sequence: TGTGCCAGCAGCTTGGAAGGGGCTAGCAATCAGCCCCAGCATTTT. It translates to CASSLEGASNQPQHF.